This T cell receptor beta chain was recovered during a study of CXCR3-negative and CXCR3-positive naive CD8 T cells. Study outcomes and limitations: Both naive subsets carried similar amounts of surface CD5, so TCR strength was inferred from TRB CDR3 properties.

The CDR3 runs to 14 residues. The germline V gene has CDR1 SQVTM and CDR2 ANQGSEA. It was by 5' RACE with UMI labels that the TRB cDNA libraries were prepared. For each CDR3 protein, TCRdb gives one entry from its re-call of the 5' RACE reads, without DNA. The sample totals 75,000 to 100,000 distinct CDR3 sequences. With regard to this clonotype: What it binds is unknown.

The sample was naive CXCR3- CD8+ T cells from blood. Subset: CD45RO-CCR7+CD27+CD95- naive CD8+ T cells lacking CXCR3 (TNR3-). This clonotype was obtained from a human donor in good health. Some clones in this sample may be carry-over from other donors' samples. The chain couples TRBV29-1 to TRBJ1-1. Here the CDR3 reads CSVEGGAGSTEAFF.